The sample holds many counts of the clone carrying this TCR beta chain. The antigen is undetermined. TCRdb reanalysed the RACE reads using MiXCR and keeps one entry per CDR3 protein. The table includes over 300,000 distinct CDR3 sequences, less than 6.5% detected once. The entry originates in a study of human T cells and chemical hapten exposure. Overall study: Yields of TCR per sample differed, chiefly owing to small differences in pooled library volume.

The time point: pre-sensitization, week 0. Indicated treatment: therapeutic diphenylcyclopropenone sensitization with weekly scalp DPC. Drawing of blood took place ahead of applying each patch test. Overall study results and limits: A positive correlation with patch test score was shown by PT1 expanded TCR counts. There was alopecia in the donors, so their immune response may differ from that of healthy people.

This material consisted of whole blood, taken in connection with sensitization to the hapten diphenylcyclopropenone (DPC). This receptor was obtained from a woman aged 45-60 years with alopecia areata. Some clones in this sample may be carry-over from other donors' samples.

In DNA form, the CDR3 reads TGTGCCAGCAGGGGAACTACAGGGGTGGCCACTGAAGCTTTCTTT. Protein product: CASRGTTGVATEAFF. The chain recombines TRBV6-2 or TRBV6-3 with TRBJ1-1; 7 bases line up with TRBD1. This CDR3 is built from 15 residues. CDR1 is MNHEY, CDR2 SVGEGT, per germline. The V gene end was trimmed by 6 bases and the J gene end by 4 bases; junction bases not matched to a gene: 11.